This record covers a single T cell receptor (beta chain). Germline assignment: CDR1 SGHTA and CDR2 FQGTGA. CDR3 length equals 15 residues. These data come from a study of monozygotic twins with inflammatory bowel disease. Using the 5' RACE reads, TCRdb records one entry per CDR3 protein without DNA. The sample is made up of more than 110,000 distinct CDR3 sequences, and the top ten hold about 1.2% of it. The clonotype comes from a human donor with ulcerative colitis or Crohn's disease, or a healthy co-twin of an affected twin (not recorded which). J is TRBJ2-7 and V is TRBV7-3; TCRdb gives TRBD1 as the D gene, but with no DNA this cannot be confirmed. The sequenced sample was blood. CDR3 amino acids: CASRPDRKPPYEQYF.